This TCR beta chain was sequenced for a study of T cells after yellow fever vaccination. This clonotype was seen at least ten times. This CDR3 comprises 15 residues. V lost 3 bases to trimming and J lost 10 bases; unmatched junction nucleotides: 7. CDR1 and CDR2 from the germline V gene are DFQATT and SNEGSKA (reference sequence). TCRdb reanalysed the 5' RACE reads using MiXCR and keeps one entry per CDR3 protein. The repertoire includes some 130,000 distinct CDR3 sequences, around 6.3% of them detected once, and over 0.55% sits in the top ten. The sequence derives from a man between 25 and 39 years old who received the YFV17D yellow fever vaccine. Specimen: CD4+ T cells sorted from PBMCs, collected 10 days after the yellow fever booster vaccination. The rearrangement links TRBV20-1 to TRBJ2-1, with 15 nucleotides matching TRBD2. The CDR3 loop reads CSASQTGLAGGEQFF. CDR3 DNA: TGCAGTGCTAGTCAGACGGGACTAGCGGGAGGAGAGCAGTTCTTC.